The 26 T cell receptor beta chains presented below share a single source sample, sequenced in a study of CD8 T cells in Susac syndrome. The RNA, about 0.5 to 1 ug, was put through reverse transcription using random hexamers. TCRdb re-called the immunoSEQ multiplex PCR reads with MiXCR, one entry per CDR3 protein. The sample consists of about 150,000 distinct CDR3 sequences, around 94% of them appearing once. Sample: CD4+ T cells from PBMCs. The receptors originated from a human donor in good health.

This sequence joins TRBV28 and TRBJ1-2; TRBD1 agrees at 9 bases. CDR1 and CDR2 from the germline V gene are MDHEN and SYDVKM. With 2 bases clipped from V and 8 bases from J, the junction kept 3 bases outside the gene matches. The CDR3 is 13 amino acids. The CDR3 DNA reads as TGTGCCAGCAGTTTAGGGACAGGGATCGGCTACACCTTC. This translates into CASSLGTGIGYTF.

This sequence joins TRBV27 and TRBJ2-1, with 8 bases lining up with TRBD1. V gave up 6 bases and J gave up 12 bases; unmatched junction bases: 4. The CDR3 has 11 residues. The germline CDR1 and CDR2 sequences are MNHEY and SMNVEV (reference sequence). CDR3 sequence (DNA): TGTGCCAGCAGCCCAGGGGGCCGGCAGTTCTTC. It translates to CASSPGGRQFF.

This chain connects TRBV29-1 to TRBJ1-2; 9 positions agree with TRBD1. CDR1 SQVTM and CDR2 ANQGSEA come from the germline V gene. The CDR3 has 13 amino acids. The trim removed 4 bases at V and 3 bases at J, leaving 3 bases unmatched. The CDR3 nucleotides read TGCAGCGTTGGAAACAGGGGGCACTATGGCTACACCTTC. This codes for CSVGNRGHYGYTF.

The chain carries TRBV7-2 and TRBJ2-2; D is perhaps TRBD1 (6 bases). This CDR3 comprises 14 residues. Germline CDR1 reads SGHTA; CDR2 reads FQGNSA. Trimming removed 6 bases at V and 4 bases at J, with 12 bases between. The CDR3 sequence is CASSPDRITGELFF. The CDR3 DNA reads TGTGCCAGCAGTCCCGACAGGATCACCGGGGAGCTGTTTTTT.

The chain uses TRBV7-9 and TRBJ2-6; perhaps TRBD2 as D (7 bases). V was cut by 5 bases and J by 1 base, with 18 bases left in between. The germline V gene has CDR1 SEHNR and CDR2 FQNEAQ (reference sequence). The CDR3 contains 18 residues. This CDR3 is CASSPGVGGESGANVLTF. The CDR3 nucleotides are TGTGCCAGCAGCCCCGGGGTAGGGGGGGAGTCTGGGGCCAACGTCCTGACTTTC.

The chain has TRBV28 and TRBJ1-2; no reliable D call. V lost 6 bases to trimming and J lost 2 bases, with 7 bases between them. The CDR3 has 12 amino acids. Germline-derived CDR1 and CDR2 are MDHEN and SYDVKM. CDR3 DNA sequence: TGTGCCAGCAGACCGGAAAACTATGGCTACACCTTC. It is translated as CASRPENYGYTF.

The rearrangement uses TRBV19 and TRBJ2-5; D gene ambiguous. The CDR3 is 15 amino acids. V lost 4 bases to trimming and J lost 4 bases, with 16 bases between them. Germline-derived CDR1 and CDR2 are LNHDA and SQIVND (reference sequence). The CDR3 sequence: CASSTLTTTIETQYF. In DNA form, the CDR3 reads TGTGCCAGTAGTACTTTAACTACTACAATAGAGACCCAGTACTTC.

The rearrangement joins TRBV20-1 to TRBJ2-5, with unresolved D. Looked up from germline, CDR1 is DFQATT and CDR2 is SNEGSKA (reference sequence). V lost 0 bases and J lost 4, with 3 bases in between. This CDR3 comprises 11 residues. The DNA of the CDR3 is TGCAGTGCTAGAGATCGAGAGACCCAGTACTTC. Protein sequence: CSARDRETQYF.

In nucleotides, the CDR3 is TGCGCCAGCAGCTCCATTCAGGGAGACATTCAGTACTTC. This encodes CASSSIQGDIQYF. The chain combines TRBV5-1 with TRBJ2-4; D tentatively reads TRBD1 or TRBD2 (5 bases each). Germline lookup yields CDR1 SGHRS and CDR2 YFSETQ. V lost 3 bases to trimming and J lost 8 bases, with 12 bases between them. This CDR3 has 13 amino acids.

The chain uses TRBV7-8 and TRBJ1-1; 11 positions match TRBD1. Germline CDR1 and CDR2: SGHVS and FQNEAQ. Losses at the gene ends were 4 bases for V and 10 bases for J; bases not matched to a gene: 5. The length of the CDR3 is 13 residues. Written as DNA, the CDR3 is TGTGCCAGCAGCTCCGGGACAGGGGGTTCAGCTTTCTTT. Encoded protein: CASSSGTGGSAFF.

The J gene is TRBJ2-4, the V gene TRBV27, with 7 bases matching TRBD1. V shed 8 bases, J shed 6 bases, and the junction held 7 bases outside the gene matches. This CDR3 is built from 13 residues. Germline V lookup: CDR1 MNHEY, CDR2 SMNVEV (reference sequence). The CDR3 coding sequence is TGTGCCAGCTTTGACAGGGAATCAAACATTCAGTACTTC. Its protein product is CASFDRESNIQYF.

CDR3 residues: CASSAGTSGRNEQFF. CDR3 DNA: TGTGCCAGCAGCGCAGGGACTAGCGGGAGGAATGAGCAGTTCTTC. The V and J genes are TRBV7-9 and TRBJ2-1; 15 bases line up with TRBD2. Per germline, CDR1 SEHNR and CDR2 FQNEAQ (reference sequence). The CDR3 runs 15 residues. The ends lost 5 bases at V and 7 bases at J; junction bases unmatched: 3.

DNA for the CDR3: TGCGCCAGCAGCGGGGGATACACAGATACGCAGTATTTT. As protein: CASSGGYTDTQYF. The V call is TRBV10-1, the J call TRBJ2-3; weak D call: TRBD2 (6 bases). The V and J ends lost 6 bases and 2 bases respectively, with 9 bases between them. The germline CDR1 and CDR2 sequences are WNHNN and SYGVQD (reference sequence). The CDR3 consists of 13 residues.

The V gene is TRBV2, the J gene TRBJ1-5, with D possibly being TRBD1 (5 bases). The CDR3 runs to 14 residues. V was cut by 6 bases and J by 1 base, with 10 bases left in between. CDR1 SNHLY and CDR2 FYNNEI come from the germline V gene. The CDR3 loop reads CASRRRVSNQPQHF. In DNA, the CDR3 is TGTGCCAGCAGACGCAGGGTAAGCAATCAGCCCCAGCATTTT.

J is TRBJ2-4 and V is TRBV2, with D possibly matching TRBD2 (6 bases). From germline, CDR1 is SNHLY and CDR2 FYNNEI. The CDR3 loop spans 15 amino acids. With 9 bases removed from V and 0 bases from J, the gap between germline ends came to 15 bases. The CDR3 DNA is TGTGCCAGTCTACCGGGACTTCTAGCCAAAAACATTCAGTACTTC. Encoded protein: CASLPGLLAKNIQYF.

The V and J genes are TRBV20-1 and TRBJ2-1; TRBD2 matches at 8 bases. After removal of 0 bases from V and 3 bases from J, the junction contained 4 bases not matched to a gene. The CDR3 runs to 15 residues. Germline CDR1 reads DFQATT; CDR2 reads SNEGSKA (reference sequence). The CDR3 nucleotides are TGCAGTGCTAGAGATAGAAGCGGGAGCTACAATGAGCAGTTCTTC. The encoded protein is CSARDRSGSYNEQFF.

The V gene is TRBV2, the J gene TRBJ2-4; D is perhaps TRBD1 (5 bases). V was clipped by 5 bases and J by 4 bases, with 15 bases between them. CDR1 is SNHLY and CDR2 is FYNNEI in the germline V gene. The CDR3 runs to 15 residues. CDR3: CASSLESTVKNIQYF. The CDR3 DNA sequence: TGTGCCAGCAGTCTTGAATCGACAGTTAAAAACATTCAGTACTTC.

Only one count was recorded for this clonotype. CDR3 bases: TGTGCCAGCAGCTTGGCGAGAGACAGGATTCGTGGCTACACCTTC. Amino acids: CASSLARDRIRGYTF. V is TRBV5-4 and J is TRBJ1-2, with a weak D call TRBD1 (6 bases). This CDR3 has 15 residues. Trimming took 0 bases from V and 7 from J, leaving 16 bases between them. Germline loops: CDR1 SGHNT, CDR2 YYREEE (reference sequence).

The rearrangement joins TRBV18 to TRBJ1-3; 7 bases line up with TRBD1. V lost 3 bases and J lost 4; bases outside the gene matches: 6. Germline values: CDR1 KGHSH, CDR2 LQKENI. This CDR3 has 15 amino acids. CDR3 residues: CASSPAPGQGNTIYF. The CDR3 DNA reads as TGTGCCAGCTCACCGGCACCGGGACAGGGAAACACCATATATTTT.

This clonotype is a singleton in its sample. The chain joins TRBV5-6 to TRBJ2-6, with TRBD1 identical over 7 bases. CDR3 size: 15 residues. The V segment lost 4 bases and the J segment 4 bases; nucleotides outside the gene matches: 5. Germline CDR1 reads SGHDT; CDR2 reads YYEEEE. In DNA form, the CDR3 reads TGTGCCAGCAGCCCACCGGGACAGGGGGCCAACGTCCTGACTTTC. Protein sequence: CASSPPGQGANVLTF.

CDR3 bases: TGTGCCAGCGGGAGTGGCTACACCTTC. Protein product: CASGSGYTF. The chain carries TRBV2 and TRBJ1-2; D unclear. The V end lost 8 bases, the J end lost 7 bases, and 5 bases lay between the germline ends. The CDR3 covers 9 residues. CDR1 is SNHLY and CDR2 is FYNNEI in the germline V gene.

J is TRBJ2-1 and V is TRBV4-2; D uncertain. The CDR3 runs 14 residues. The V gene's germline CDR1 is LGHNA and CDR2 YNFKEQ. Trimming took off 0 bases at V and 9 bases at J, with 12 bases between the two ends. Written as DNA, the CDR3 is TGTGCCAGCAGCCAAGAGTCAGTGGGCACTGAGCAGTTCTTC. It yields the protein CASSQESVGTEQFF.

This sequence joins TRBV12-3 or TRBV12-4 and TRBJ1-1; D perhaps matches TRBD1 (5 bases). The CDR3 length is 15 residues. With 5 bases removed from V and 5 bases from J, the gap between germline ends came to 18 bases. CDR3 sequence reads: CASSPGGAPGTEAFF. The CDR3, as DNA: TGTGCCAGCAGTCCCGGAGGGGCCCCGGGGACTGAAGCTTTCTTT.

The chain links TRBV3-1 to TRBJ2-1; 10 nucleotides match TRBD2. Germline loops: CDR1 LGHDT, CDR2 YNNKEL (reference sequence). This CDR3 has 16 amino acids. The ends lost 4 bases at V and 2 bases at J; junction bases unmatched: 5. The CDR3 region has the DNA TGTGCCAGCAGCCCTACTAGCGGGATAGCCTACAATGAGCAGTTCTTC. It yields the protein CASSPTSGIAYNEQFF.

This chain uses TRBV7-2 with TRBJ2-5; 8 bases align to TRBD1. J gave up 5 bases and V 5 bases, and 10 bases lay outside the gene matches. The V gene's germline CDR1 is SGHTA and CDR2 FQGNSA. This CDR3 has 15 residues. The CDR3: CASSTTPTGVETQYF. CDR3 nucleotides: TGTGCCAGCAGCACAACCCCGACAGGGGTGGAGACCCAGTACTTC.

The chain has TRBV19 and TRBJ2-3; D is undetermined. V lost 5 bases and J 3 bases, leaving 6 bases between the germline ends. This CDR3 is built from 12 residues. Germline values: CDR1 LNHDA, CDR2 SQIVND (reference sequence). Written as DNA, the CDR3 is TGTGCCAGTAGTCCCGGAACAGATACGCAGTATTTT. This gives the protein CASSPGTDTQYF. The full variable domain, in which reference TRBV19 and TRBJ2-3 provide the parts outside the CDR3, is DGGITQSPKYLFRKEGQNVTLSCEQNLNHDAMYWYRQDPGQGLRLIYYSQIVNDFQKGDIAEGYSVSREKKESFPLTVTSAQKNPTAFYLCASSPGTDTQYFGPGTRLTVL.